This T cell receptor beta chain was captured in a study of neurological immune-mediated disorders. The cDNA was generated through 5'RACE incorporating 10-nucleotide random UMIs. TCRdb recomputed calls from the 5' RACE reads with MiXCR, one row per CDR3 protein. The sample includes approximately 52,000 distinct CDR3 sequences, around 3.5% seen only once; the top ten take about 6.3%. The study's findings and limits: The multiple sclerosis repertoire cluster showed no association with any clinical or MRI feature. The authors stated that larger cohorts are needed. CDR3 amino acid sequences found in expanded clones were never shared across subjects, suggesting private repertoires in all groups.

The sample holds many counts of this clonotype. The antigen remains undetermined. The germline CDR1 and CDR2 sequences are SGHRS and YFSETQ. This CDR3 comprises 15 residues. Trimming took 2 bases from V and 2 from J, leaving 12 bases between them. This chain joins TRBV5-1 and TRBJ2-3, with D tentatively TRBD1 (6 bases). The receptor was derived from a man aged 40-50 years with multiple sclerosis. Sequenced material: PBMCs. CDR3 nucleotides: TGCGCCAGCAGCTTAGCCCAGGGGCCCACAGATACGCAGTATTTT. Translating it yields CASSLAQGPTDTQYF.